The 22 T cell receptor beta chains below all came from one sample that was sequenced in a study of cytotoxic CD8 clonotypes in ibrutinib-treated CLL. The data were produced by immunoSEQ multiplex PCR, yet TCRdb's version contains in-frame clones alone and is incomplete. The sample lists some 290,000 clones, around four fifths occurring once. The material sequenced was PBMCs, taken before ibrutinib treatment. Receptors were obtained from a human donor with chronic lymphocytic leukemia.

This chain connects TRBV5-1 to TRBJ2-7; 7 bases are a match to TRBD2. Trimming cost V 0 bases and J 5 bases; bases outside gene matches: 11. The CDR3 runs 16 residues. In germline, CDR1 is SGHRS, CDR2 YFSETQ. The CDR3 nucleotides read TGCGCCAGCAGCTTGGGACGCGGGCGGGAGCGGCACGAGCAGTACTTC. Encoded protein: CASSLGRGRERHEQYF.

The rearrangement links TRBV6-5 to TRBJ2-3; 11 bases are a match to TRBD2. CDR3 length equals 13 residues. Trimming took 7 bases from V and 4 from J; bases not matched to a gene: 1. Germline V gene lookup returns CDR1 MNHEY and CDR2 SVGAGI. The CDR3 DNA follows: TGTGCCAGCAAACTAGCGGGAGCAGATACGCAGTATTTT. It translates to CASKLAGADTQYF.

V and J are TRBV7-6 and TRBJ1-1, with D perhaps matching TRBD1 (5 bases). The CDR3 has 14 residues. V lost 1 base and J 4 bases, leaving 10 bases between the germline ends. From germline, CDR1 is SGHVS and CDR2 FNYEAQ. The CDR3 nucleotides read TGTGCCAGCAGCTTAGTCGGGGGAAGCACTGAAGCTTTCTTT. This encodes CASSLVGGSTEAFF.

V and J are TRBV29-1 and TRBJ1-2; 7 positions match TRBD1. From germline, CDR1 is SQVTM and CDR2 ANQGSEA. Losses at the gene ends were 7 bases for V and 3 bases for J; bases not matched to a gene: 8. The CDR3 is 13 amino acids. The CDR3 is CSAAQGIDYGYTF. The CDR3 DNA reads TGCAGCGCGGCACAGGGGATAGACTATGGCTACACCTTC.

The V gene is TRBV6-1, the J gene TRBJ2-7; D is uncertain. CDR3 length: 13 amino acids. Germline V gives CDR1 MNHNS, CDR2 SASEGT. V lost 8 bases to trimming and J lost 2 bases, with 13 bases between them. CDR3 DNA: TGTGCCAGCGGGGTAGCAAAAACCTACGAGCAGTACTTC. Residues: CASGVAKTYEQYF.

This clone was detected once. The gene calls are TRBV29-1 and TRBJ2-5; D gene unclear. The ends were cut back, 2 bases at V and 5 bases at J, with 6 bases in the middle. Germline CDR1 reads SQVTM; CDR2 reads ANQGSEA. This CDR3 region has 11 residues. The CDR3: CSVEPQETQYF. The CDR3 nucleotides read TGCAGCGTTGAACCTCAGGAGACCCAGTACTTC.

This clone was seen once. The V gene is TRBV19, the J gene TRBJ1-5, with 7 bases matching TRBD1. CDR1 and CDR2 from the germline V gene are LNHDA and SQIVND (reference sequence). The CDR3 has 16 residues. V shed 7 bases, J shed 7 bases, and the junction held 16 bases outside the gene matches. The CDR3 sequence is CASTDIPGQRRQPQHF. Here the CDR3 DNA reads TGTGCCAGTACTGACATCCCGGGACAGAGACGACAGCCCCAGCATTTT.

The rearrangement links TRBV7-2 to TRBJ2-2, with TRBD2 identical over 9 bases. This CDR3 contains 16 residues. Germline V lookup: CDR1 SGHTA, CDR2 FQGNSA. J gave up 4 bases and V 1 base, and 4 bases lay outside the gene matches. The CDR3 nucleotides read TGTGCCAGCAGCTTAGAGAGCGGGAGGTCCACCGGGGAGCTGTTTTTT. Its protein is CASSLESGRSTGELFF.

The chain recombines TRBV6-1 with TRBJ1-5, with D possibly being TRBD1 (6 bases). V gave up 3 bases and J gave up 8 bases, with 14 bases separating them. This CDR3 has 14 residues. Germline V gene sequence: CDR1 MNHNS, CDR2 SASEGT. As DNA, the CDR3 is TGTGCCAGCAGTGATCACAGGGACCCGAAGCCCCAGCATTTT. As protein: CASSDHRDPKPQHF.

The chain combines TRBV10-1 with TRBJ1-1, with D possibly being TRBD1 (6 bases). Germline V lookup: CDR1 WNHNN, CDR2 SYGVQD (reference sequence). CDR3 length equals 14 residues. Trimming removed 0 bases at V and 6 bases at J, with 11 bases between. CDR3 coding DNA: TGCGCCAGCAGTGAGTCAGGGGGACTCGCTGAAGCTTTCTTT. This translates into CASSESGGLAEAFF.

The chain couples TRBV2 to TRBJ1-3; no reliable D call. V was cut by 8 bases and J by 7 bases, with 18 bases left in between. The CDR3 spans 14 residues. Germline lookup yields CDR1 SNHLY and CDR2 FYNNEI. CDR3 in amino acids: CASGHGLTANTIYF. The CDR3 coding sequence is TGTGCCAGCGGGCATGGGTTGACCGCCAACACCATATATTTT.

V usage is TRBV5-1 and J usage is TRBJ2-7; D may match TRBD1 or TRBD2 (5 bases each). Germline CDR1 reads SGHRS; CDR2 reads YFSETQ. Trimming pared 3 bases from V and 0 bases from J, leaving 10 bases between. CDR3 length: 14 residues. The CDR3 sequence: CASSWDGGSYEQYF. CDR3 coding DNA: TGCGCCAGCAGCTGGGACGGTGGCTCCTACGAGCAGTACTTC. The variable domain in full, with the rest retrieved from reference TRBV5-1 and TRBJ2-7, is KAGVTQTPRYLIKTRGQQVTLSCSPISGHRSVSWYQQTPGQGLQFLFEYFSETQRNKGNFPGRFSGRQFSNSRSEMNVSTLELGDSALYLCASSWDGGSYEQYFGPGTRLTVT.

This sequence joins TRBV27 and TRBJ2-5, with 10 positions matching TRBD1. CDR1 and CDR2 (germline): MNHEY, SMNVEV (reference sequence). The CDR3 consists of 15 residues. The J segment lost 6 bases and the V segment lost 4 bases, leaving 8 bases of the junction unmatched. This CDR3 reads CASSSPGTGVKTQYF. CDR3 nucleotides: TGTGCCAGCAGTTCCCCTGGGACAGGGGTGAAGACCCAGTACTTC.

This chain joins TRBV7-2 and TRBJ1-2; no definite D call. CDR1 is SGHTA, CDR2 FQGNSA, per germline. The V end lost 1 base, the J end lost 4 bases, and 7 bases lay between the germline ends. This CDR3 spans 13 amino acids. The CDR3 protein is CASSLVGTYGYTF. DNA for the CDR3: TGTGCCAGCAGCTTAGTGGGCACCTATGGCTACACCTTC.

The chain couples TRBV20-1 to TRBJ2-7, with a weak D call TRBD2 (5 bases). Trimming pared 6 bases from V and 4 bases from J, leaving 10 bases between. The CDR3 runs 11 residues. CDR1 is DFQATT, CDR2 SNEGSKA, per germline (reference sequence). CDR3 nucleotides: TGCAGTGCCTCCCGGGGTTACGAGCAGTACTTC. Its protein product is CSASRGYEQYF.

In regard to this clone: The identical CDR3 is also encoded by other nucleotide sequences in the sample. The V gene is TRBV6-1, the J gene TRBJ2-3, with TRBD1 identical over 8 bases. The CDR3 runs 14 residues. Germline V gene data show CDR1 as MNHNS and CDR2 as SASEGT. Trimming removed 9 bases from V and 0 bases from J; junction bases left unmatched: 5. In nucleotides, the CDR3 is TGTGCCAGTCGGACAGGGACTAGCACAGATACGCAGTATTTT. Protein sequence: CASRTGTSTDTQYF.

The CDR3 reads CASSYSNGNTEAFF. CDR3 nucleotide sequence: TGTGCCAGCAGTTACTCGAACGGGAACACTGAAGCTTTCTTT. This chain uses TRBV6-5 with TRBJ1-1; D unclear. The germline CDR1 and CDR2 sequences are MNHEY and SVGAGI. CDR3 length: 14 amino acids. V gave up 0 bases and J gave up 1 base, with 6 bases separating them.

This clone was seen just once. This chain links TRBV30 with TRBJ2-7, with 9 bases fitting TRBD1. CDR3 size: 14 residues. V was clipped by 5 bases and J by 4 bases; unmatched bases: 9. Germline V gives CDR1 GTSNPN, CDR2 SVGIG (reference sequence). CDR3 region: CAWEVGQGIYEQYF. In DNA, the CDR3 is TGTGCCTGGGAGGTCGGACAGGGGATTTACGAGCAGTACTTC. Full variable domain (remainder filled in from reference TRBV30 and TRBJ2-7): SQTIHQWPATLVQPVGSPLSLECTVEGTSNPNLYWYRQAAGRGLQLLFYSVGIGQISSEVPQNLSASRPQDRQFILSSKKLLLSDSGFYLCAWEVGQGIYEQYFGPGTRLTVT.

A few counts support this clone. The chain recombines TRBV7-9 with TRBJ1-2, with D unclear. The ends were cut back, 6 bases at V and 4 bases at J, with 12 bases in the middle. The length of the CDR3 is 13 residues. Germline CDR1 SEHNR, CDR2 FQNEAQ (reference sequence). Here the CDR3 DNA reads TGTGCCAGCAGTTCACACGAGACCTATGGCTACACCTTC. Protein: CASSSHETYGYTF.

The gene calls are TRBV9 and TRBJ1-5; 9 nucleotides line up with TRBD1. V trimming: 0 bases; J trimming: 5 bases; junction bases outside the gene matches: 3. Germline V lookup: CDR1 SGDLS, CDR2 YYNGEE. This CDR3 is built from 15 residues. The CDR3 DNA sequence: TGTGCCAGCAGCGTAGGGACAGGGGCACATCAGCCCCAGCATTTT. Amino acid sequence: CASSVGTGAHQPQHF. The full variable domain, in which reference TRBV9 and TRBJ1-5 provide the parts outside the CDR3, is DSGVTQTPKHLITATGQRVTLRCSPRSGDLSVYWYQQSLDQGLQFLIQYYNGEERAKGNILERFSAQQFPDLHSELNLSSLELGDSALYFCASSVGTGAHQPQHFGDGTRLSIL.

The chain has TRBV5-1 and TRBJ2-1; D might be TRBD2 (6 bases). The CDR3 covers 13 residues. Trimming left V 3 bases short and J 7 bases short, with 11 bases between. Germline V CDR1 and CDR2: SGHRS, YFSETQ. The CDR3 nucleotides read TGCGCCAGCAGCTCTGGAGGGAGGAATGAGCAGTTCTTC. It translates to CASSSGGRNEQFF.

This chain uses TRBV7-2 with TRBJ2-3; D perhaps matches TRBD1 (5 bases). Deletions cut 5 bases from V and 8 bases from J, with 11 bases between. CDR3 length: 12 residues. CDR1 SGHTA and CDR2 FQGNSA come from the germline V gene. CDR3 residues: CASSTRAGTQYF. The CDR3 DNA follows: TGTGCCAGCAGCACCAGGGCCGGTACGCAGTATTTT.